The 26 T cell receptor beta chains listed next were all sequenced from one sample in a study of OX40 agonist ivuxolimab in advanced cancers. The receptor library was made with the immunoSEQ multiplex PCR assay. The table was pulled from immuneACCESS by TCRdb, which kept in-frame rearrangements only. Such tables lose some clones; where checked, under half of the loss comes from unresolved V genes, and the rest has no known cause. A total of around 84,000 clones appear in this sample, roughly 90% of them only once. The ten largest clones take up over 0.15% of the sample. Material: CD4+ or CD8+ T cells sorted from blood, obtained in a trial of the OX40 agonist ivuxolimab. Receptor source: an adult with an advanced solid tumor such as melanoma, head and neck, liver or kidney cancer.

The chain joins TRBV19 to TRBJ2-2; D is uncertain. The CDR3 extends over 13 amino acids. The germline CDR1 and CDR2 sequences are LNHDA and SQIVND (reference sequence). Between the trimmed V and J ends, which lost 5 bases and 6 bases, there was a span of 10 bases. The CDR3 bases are TGTGCCAGTAGTTATTTACCAGCCGGGGAGCTGTTTTTT. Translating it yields CASSYLPAGELFF.

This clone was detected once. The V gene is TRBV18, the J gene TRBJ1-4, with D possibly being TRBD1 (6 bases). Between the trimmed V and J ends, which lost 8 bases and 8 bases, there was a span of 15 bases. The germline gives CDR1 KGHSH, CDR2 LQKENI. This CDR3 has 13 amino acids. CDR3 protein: CASRRGAEEKLFF. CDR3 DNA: TGTGCCAGCCGCCGGGGGGCCGAGGAAAAACTGTTTTTT.

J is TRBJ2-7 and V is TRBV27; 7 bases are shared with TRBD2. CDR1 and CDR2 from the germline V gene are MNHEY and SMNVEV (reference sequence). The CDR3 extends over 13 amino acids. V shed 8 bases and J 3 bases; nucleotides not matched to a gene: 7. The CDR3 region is CASWVASGYEQYF. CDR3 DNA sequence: TGTGCCAGCTGGGTGGCTAGCGGCTACGAGCAGTACTTC.

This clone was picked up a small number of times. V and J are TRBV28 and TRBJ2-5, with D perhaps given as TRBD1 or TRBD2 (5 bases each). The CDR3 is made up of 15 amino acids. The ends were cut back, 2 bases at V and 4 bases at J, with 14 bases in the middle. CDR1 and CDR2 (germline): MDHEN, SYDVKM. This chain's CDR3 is CASSLGTLGRETQYF. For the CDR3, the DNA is TGTGCCAGCAGTTTAGGGACCCTGGGGAGAGAGACCCAGTACTTC.

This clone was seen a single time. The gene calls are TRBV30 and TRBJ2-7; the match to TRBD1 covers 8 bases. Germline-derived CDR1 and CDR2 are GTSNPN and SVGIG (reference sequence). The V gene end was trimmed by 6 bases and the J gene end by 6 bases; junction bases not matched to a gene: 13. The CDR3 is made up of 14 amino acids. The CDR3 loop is CACYRTGMTPEQYF. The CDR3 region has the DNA TGTGCCTGTTATCGGACAGGGATGACGCCCGAGCAGTACTTC. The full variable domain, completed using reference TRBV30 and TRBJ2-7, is SQTIHQWPATLVQPVGSPLSLECTVEGTSNPNLYWYRQAAGRGLQLLFYSVGIGQISSEVPQNLSASRPQDRQFILSSKKLLLSDSGFYLCACYRTGMTPEQYFGPGTRLTVT.

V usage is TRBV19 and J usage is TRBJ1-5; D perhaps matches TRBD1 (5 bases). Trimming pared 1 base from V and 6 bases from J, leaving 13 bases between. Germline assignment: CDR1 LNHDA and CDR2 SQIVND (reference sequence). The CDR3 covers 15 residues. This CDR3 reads CASSIVGAGSQPQHF. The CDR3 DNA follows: TGTGCCAGTAGTATAGTAGGGGCGGGGAGTCAGCCCCAGCATTTT.

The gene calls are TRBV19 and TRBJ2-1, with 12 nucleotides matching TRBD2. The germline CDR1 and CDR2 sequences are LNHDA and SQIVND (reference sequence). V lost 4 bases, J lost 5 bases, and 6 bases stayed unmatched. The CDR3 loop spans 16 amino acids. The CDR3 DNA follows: TGTGCCAGTAGTACTCGACTAGCGGGGGCCCACAATGAGCAGTTCTTC. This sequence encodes CASSTRLAGAHNEQFF.

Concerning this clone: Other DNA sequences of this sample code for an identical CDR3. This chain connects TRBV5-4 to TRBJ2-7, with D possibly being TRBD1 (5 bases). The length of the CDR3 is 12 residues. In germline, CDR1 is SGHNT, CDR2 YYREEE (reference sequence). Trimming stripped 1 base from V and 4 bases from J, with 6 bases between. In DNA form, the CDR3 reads TGTGCCAGCAGCTTGCCAGGGTACGAGCAGTACTTC. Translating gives CASSLPGYEQYF.

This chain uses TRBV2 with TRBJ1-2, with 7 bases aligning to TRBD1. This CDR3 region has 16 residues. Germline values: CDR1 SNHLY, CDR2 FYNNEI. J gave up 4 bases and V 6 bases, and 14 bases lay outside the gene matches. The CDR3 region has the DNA TGTGCCAGCAGCCGCATTGACAGGGCTTTATCCTATGGCTACACCTTC. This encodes CASSRIDRALSYGYTF.

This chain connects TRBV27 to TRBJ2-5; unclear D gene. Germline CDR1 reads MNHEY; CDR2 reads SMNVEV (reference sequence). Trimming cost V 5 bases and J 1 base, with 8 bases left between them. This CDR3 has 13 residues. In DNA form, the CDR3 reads TGTGCCAGCAGTGGACGGTTCCAAGAGACCCAGTACTTC. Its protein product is CASSGRFQETQYF.

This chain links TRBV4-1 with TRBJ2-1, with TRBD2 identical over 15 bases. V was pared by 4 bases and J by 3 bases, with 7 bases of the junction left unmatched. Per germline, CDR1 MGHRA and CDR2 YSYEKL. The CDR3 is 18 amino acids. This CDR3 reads CASSPGLAGGLFYNEQFF. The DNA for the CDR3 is TGCGCCAGCAGCCCTGGACTAGCGGGGGGGCTTTTCTACAATGAGCAGTTCTTC.

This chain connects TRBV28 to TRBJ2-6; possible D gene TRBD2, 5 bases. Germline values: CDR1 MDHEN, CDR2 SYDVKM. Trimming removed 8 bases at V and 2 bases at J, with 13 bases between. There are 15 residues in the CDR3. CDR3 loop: CASGGGRAGANVLTF. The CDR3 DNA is TGTGCCAGCGGCGGAGGAAGGGCTGGGGCCAACGTCCTGACTTTC.

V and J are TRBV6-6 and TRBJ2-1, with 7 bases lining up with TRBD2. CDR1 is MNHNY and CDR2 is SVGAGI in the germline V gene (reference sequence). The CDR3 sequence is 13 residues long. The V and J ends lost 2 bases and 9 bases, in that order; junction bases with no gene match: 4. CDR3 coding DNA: TGTGCCAGCAGTTACGGACTAGGTGGTGAGCAGTTCTTC. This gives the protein CASSYGLGGEQFF.

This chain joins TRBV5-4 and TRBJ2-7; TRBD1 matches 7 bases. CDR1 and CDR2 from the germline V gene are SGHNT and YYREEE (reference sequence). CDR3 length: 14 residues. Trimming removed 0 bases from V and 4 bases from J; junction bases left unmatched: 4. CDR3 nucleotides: TGTGCCAGCAGCTTGGGACAGGGTCGGTACGAGCAGTACTTC. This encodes CASSLGQGRYEQYF.

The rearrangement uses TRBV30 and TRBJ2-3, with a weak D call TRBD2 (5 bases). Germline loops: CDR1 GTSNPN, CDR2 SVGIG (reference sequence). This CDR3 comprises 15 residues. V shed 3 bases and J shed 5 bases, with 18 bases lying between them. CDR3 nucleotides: TGTGCCTGGAGCGAGGGTCTCTCACACGGAGATACGCAGTATTTT. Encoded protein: CAWSEGLSHGDTQYF. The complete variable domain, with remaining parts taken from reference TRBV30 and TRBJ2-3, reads SQTIHQWPATLVQPVGSPLSLECTVEGTSNPNLYWYRQAAGRGLQLLFYSVGIGQISSEVPQNLSASRPQDRQFILSSKKLLLSDSGFYLCAWSEGLSHGDTQYFGPGTRLTVL.

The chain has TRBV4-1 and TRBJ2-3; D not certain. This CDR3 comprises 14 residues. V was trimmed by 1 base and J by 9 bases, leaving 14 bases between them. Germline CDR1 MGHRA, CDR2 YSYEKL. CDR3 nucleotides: TGCGCCAGCAGCCAAGCCCCGACTTTAGTCACGCAGTATTTT. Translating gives CASSQAPTLVTQYF.

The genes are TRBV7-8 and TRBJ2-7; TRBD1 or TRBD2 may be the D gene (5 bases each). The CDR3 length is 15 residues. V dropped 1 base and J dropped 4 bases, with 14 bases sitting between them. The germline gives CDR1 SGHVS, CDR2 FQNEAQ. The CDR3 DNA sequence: TGTGCCAGCAGCTTAGGGACGGGGACGCATTACGAGCAGTACTTC. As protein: CASSLGTGTHYEQYF.

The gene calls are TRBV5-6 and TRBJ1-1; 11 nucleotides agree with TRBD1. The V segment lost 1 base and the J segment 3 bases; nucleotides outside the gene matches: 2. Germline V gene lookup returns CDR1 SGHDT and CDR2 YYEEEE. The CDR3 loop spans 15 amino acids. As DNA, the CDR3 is TGTGCCAGCAGCTTGTTGGGACAGGGGGACACTGAAGCTTTCTTT. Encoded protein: CASSLLGQGDTEAFF. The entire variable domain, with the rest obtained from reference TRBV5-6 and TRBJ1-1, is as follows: DAGVTQSPTHLIKTRGQQVTLRCSPKSGHDTVSWYQQALGQGPQFIFQYYEEEERQRGNFPDRFSGHQFPNYSSELNVNALLLGDSALYLCASSLLGQGDTEAFFGQGTRLTVV.

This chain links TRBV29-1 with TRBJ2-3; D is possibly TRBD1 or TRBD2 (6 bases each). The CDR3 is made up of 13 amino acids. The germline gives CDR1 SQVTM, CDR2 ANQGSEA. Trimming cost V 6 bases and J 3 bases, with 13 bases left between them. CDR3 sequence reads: CSVSRGLTDTQYF. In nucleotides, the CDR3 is TGCAGCGTCAGTCGGGGGCTGACAGATACGCAGTATTTT.

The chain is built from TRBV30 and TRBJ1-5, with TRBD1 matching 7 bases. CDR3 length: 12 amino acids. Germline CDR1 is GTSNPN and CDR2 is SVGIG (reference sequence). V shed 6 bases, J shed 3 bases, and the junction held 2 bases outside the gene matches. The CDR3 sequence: CACDRDNQPQHF. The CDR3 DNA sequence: TGTGCCTGTGACAGGGACAATCAGCCCCAGCATTTT.

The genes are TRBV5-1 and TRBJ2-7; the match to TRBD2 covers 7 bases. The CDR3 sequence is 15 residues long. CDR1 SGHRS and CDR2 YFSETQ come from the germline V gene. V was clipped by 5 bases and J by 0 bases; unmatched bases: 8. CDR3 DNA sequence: TGCGCCAGCAGGGTTCCGGGCGGGAGCTCCTACGAGCAGTACTTC. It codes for CASRVPGGSSYEQYF. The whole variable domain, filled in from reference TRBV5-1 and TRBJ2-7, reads KAGVTQTPRYLIKTRGQQVTLSCSPISGHRSVSWYQQTPGQGLQFLFEYFSETQRNKGNFPGRFSGRQFSNSRSEMNVSTLELGDSALYLCASRVPGGSSYEQYFGPGTRLTVT.

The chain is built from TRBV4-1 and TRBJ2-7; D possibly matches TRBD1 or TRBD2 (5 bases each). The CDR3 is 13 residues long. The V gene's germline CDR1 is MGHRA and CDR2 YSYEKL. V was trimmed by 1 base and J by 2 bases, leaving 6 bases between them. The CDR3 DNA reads TGCGCCAGCAGCCAAGGGGGACCCTACGAGCAGTACTTC. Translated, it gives CASSQGGPYEQYF.

DNA of the CDR3: TGTGCCAGCAGTGCCTACAGTAGGACAGGGGGGACCACAGATACGCAGTATTTT. Translated, it gives CASSAYSRTGGTTDTQYF. V and J are TRBV2 and TRBJ2-3; 10 nucleotides align to TRBD1. The CDR3 extends over 18 amino acids. V was clipped by 4 bases and J by 2 bases; unmatched bases: 12. Germline V lookup: CDR1 SNHLY, CDR2 FYNNEI.

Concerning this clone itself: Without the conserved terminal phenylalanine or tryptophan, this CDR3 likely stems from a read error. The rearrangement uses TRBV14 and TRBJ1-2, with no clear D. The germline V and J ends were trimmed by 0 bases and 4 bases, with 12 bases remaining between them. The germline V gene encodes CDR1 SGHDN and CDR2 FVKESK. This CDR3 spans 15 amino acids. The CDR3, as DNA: TGTGCCAGCAGCCAAGATTTGAGACCTCTCTATGGCTACACCTCC. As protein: CASSQDLRPLYGYTS.

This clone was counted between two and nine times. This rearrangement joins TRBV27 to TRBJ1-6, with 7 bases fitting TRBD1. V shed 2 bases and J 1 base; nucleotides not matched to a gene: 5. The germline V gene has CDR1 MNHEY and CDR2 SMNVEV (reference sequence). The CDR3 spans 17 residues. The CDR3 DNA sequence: TGTGCCAGCAGTTTAACCAGGGGGTCGTCCTATAATTCACCCCTCCACTTT. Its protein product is CASSLTRGSSYNSPLHF.

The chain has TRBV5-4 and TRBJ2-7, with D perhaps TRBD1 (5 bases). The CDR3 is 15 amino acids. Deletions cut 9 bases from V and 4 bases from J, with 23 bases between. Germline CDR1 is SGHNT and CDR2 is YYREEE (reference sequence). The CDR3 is CATGKGPGQVYEQYF. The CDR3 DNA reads TGTGCCACTGGGAAAGGCCCCGGACAAGTTTACGAGCAGTACTTC.